The 3 T cell receptor beta chains reported below all come from one sample, sequenced in a study of blood T cell repertoires in COVID-19. Only in-frame clones appear in the TCRdb table, and some are missing; sequencing was by immunoSEQ multiplex PCR. The sample records over 45,000 clones, over 80% being singletons. Material for sequencing was peripheral blood. Receptors were obtained from a human donor in a cohort sampled during active COVID-19.

This clone was observed a single time. The chain recombines TRBV7-9 with TRBJ2-7; 8 nucleotides agree with TRBD1. The V segment lost 1 base and the J segment 9 bases; nucleotides outside the gene matches: 8. Germline V gives CDR1 SEHNR, CDR2 FQNEAQ (reference sequence). There are 14 residues in the CDR3. CDR3: CASSLESTGGAQYF. In nucleotides, the CDR3 is TGTGCCAGCAGCTTAGAGTCCACAGGGGGTGCGCAGTACTTC.

The gene calls are TRBV19 and TRBJ1-5; 11 nucleotides match TRBD1. After removal of 4 bases from V and 2 bases from J, the junction contained 19 bases not matched to a gene. Per germline, CDR1 LNHDA and CDR2 SQIVND (reference sequence). The CDR3 is 21 residues long. CDR3 sequence reads: CASSRDYPGQGGRGGNQPQHF. The CDR3 region has the DNA TGTGCCAGTAGTAGAGACTACCCGGGACAGGGGGGCCGTGGAGGCAATCAGCCCCAGCATTTT.

A note on this clone: Germline and junction disagree at one end, which may indicate a read error. J is TRBJ2-1 and V is TRBV3-1 (or the pseudogene TRBV3-2); no definite D call. CDR3 length equals 15 residues. Germline V CDR1 and CDR2: LGHDT, YNNKEL (reference sequence). The CDR3, as DNA: TGTGCCAGCAGCAGCTCAGGTCCCTCCGACAATGAGCAGTTCTTC. Translating it yields CASSSSGPSDNEQFF.